This record covers a single TCR beta chain. The CDR3 runs to 16 residues. Germline values: CDR1 KGHSH, CDR2 LQKENI. V was shortened by 3 bases and J by 2 bases, with 16 bases between the two germline ends. The record originates from a study of blood T cell repertoires in COVID-19. About the research overall: The origin of the acute and convalescent COVID-19 samples was the United States, Italy and Spain. The cDNA or gDNA used as material had been derived from T cells, B-cell-depleted T cells, or PBMCs.

In the original processing: By means of reference gene primer amplification, nucleated cell counts were estimated. Using immunoSEQ multiplex PCR, the repertoire was profiled, and TCRdb retains in-frame clones only, with some absent. For V, J and clone size, that table is used; D and trimming come from the DNA. The table includes about 180,000 clones, roughly 82% detected once. Sequenced input: peripheral blood. The receptor's source is a woman between 65 and 79 years old with acute or convalescent COVID-19. The rearrangement uses TRBV18 and TRBJ1-1; unclear D gene. The CDR3 DNA reads TGTGCCAGCTCACCGAACTCAGACATTCGAAACACTGAAGCTTTCTTT. Protein product: CASSPNSDIRNTEAFF.